The 27 T cell receptor beta chains below were found in one sample sequenced in a study of a mutant IDH1 vaccine in newly diagnosed glioma. Regarding time point: week 23, last vaccination. Doses consisted of 300 ug of mutant IDH1 20-mer peptide each, paired with topical imiquimod. Their cognate antigens are unknown. Generated by immunoSEQ multiplex PCR, the TCRdb table keeps only in-frame clones and is missing some. The data show about 54,000 clones, 80% seen once. This material consisted of PBMCs, taken from a glioma patient whose treatment included an IDH1 peptide vaccine. These receptors were taken from a man aged 40-49 years with glioma.

This chain joins TRBV7-9 and TRBJ2-7; D is perhaps TRBD1 or TRBD2 (6 bases each). Germline CDR1 SEHNR, CDR2 FQNEAQ (reference sequence). V dropped 4 bases and J dropped 3 bases, with 13 bases sitting between them. The CDR3 has 14 amino acids. As DNA, the CDR3 is TGTGCCAGCAGCTCCGAAGGGGGGAGCTACGAGCAGTACTTC. Amino acids: CASSSEGGSYEQYF.

The chain joins TRBV5-1 to TRBJ1-2; D possibly corresponds to TRBD1 (5 bases). Germline CDR1 and CDR2: SGHRS and YFSETQ. CDR3 size: 13 residues. The germline V and J ends were trimmed by 2 bases and 4 bases, with 9 bases remaining between them. The CDR3 loop reads CASSFQGSYGYTF. CDR3 DNA sequence: TGCGCCAGCAGCTTTCAGGGTTCCTATGGCTACACCTTC. The whole variable domain, filled in from reference TRBV5-1 and TRBJ1-2, reads KAGVTQTPRYLIKTRGQQVTLSCSPISGHRSVSWYQQTPGQGLQFLFEYFSETQRNKGNFPGRFSGRQFSNSRSEMNVSTLELGDSALYLCASSFQGSYGYTFGSGTRLTVV.

V usage is TRBV6-1 and J usage is TRBJ2-1; 12 nucleotides align to TRBD2. V was pared by 2 bases and J by 9 bases, with 8 bases of the junction left unmatched. Germline values: CDR1 MNHNS, CDR2 SASEGT. The CDR3 covers 16 residues. The CDR3 nucleotides are TGTGCCAGCAGTGAACGGCTGCTAGCGGGGGGGCCTGAGCAGTTCTTC. It translates to CASSERLLAGGPEQFF.

The chain links TRBV5-1 to TRBJ2-5; 12 nucleotides agree with TRBD2. Unmatched junction bases numbered 16, after V lost 3 bases and J lost 4 bases. Germline CDR1 is SGHRS and CDR2 is YFSETQ. CDR3 length: 19 residues. CDR3 in amino acids: CASSSPQTPLAGGLETQYF. The CDR3 coding sequence is TGCGCCAGCAGCTCACCACAAACCCCACTAGCGGGGGGCTTAGAGACCCAGTACTTC. The whole variable domain, filled in from reference TRBV5-1 and TRBJ2-5, reads KAGVTQTPRYLIKTRGQQVTLSCSPISGHRSVSWYQQTPGQGLQFLFEYFSETQRNKGNFPGRFSGRQFSNSRSEMNVSTLELGDSALYLCASSSPQTPLAGGLETQYFGPGTRLLVL.

The chain links TRBV19 to TRBJ1-4; D gene uncertain. Per germline, CDR1 LNHDA and CDR2 SQIVND (reference sequence). The CDR3 is made up of 14 amino acids. Deletions cut 5 bases from V and 7 bases from J, with 14 bases between. The CDR3, as DNA: TGTGCCAGTAGTTTTAGTCCAGGAGGTGAAAAACTGTTTTTT. Protein product: CASSFSPGGEKLFF.

The CDR3 is CASSLRDNSPLHF. CDR3 coding DNA: TGTGCCAGCTCACTCAGGGATAATTCACCCCTCCACTTT. The V call is TRBV18, the J call TRBJ1-6; tentatively, D is TRBD1 (5 bases). Germline assignment: CDR1 KGHSH and CDR2 LQKENI. CDR3 length: 13 residues. Trimming cost V 4 bases and J 5 bases, with 6 bases left between them.

The chain combines TRBV14 with TRBJ2-5; D tentatively fits TRBD1 or TRBD2 (6 bases each). The CDR3 length is 12 residues. The germline gives CDR1 SGHDN, CDR2 FVKESK. V lost 8 bases and J lost 3, with 10 bases in between. Here the CDR3 reads CASGGGEETQYF. As DNA, the CDR3 is TGTGCCAGCGGGGGCGGGGAAGAGACCCAGTACTTC.

A few counts support this clone. V usage is TRBV4-1 and J usage is TRBJ1-6; D perhaps matches TRBD1 (5 bases). CDR3 length equals 16 residues. With 0 bases removed from V and 9 bases from J, the gap between germline ends came to 15 bases. The germline gives CDR1 MGHRA, CDR2 YSYEKL. CDR3 DNA: TGCGCCAGCAGCCAAGATCCGACAGCAGGGCGTTCACCCCTCCACTTT. Residues: CASSQDPTAGRSPLHF.

The chain links TRBV9 to TRBJ1-4, with TRBD1 matching over 7 bases. Germline-derived CDR1 and CDR2 are SGDLS and YYNGEE. The CDR3 length is 14 residues. V trimming: 3 bases; J trimming: 5 bases; junction bases outside the gene matches: 4. The CDR3 nucleotides are TGTGCCAGCAGCGGGACAGGAGTAAATGAAAAACTGTTTTTT. Its translation: CASSGTGVNEKLFF.

The chain combines TRBV5-6 with TRBJ1-1; TRBD1 matches at 11 bases. The junction had 8 bases not matched to a gene; V was cut back by 2 bases and J by 11 bases. This CDR3 is built from 14 residues. Per the germline V gene, CDR1 is SGHDT and CDR2 is YYEEEE. CDR3 sequence reads: CASSFWDRGEGAFF. In DNA, the CDR3 is TGTGCCAGCAGCTTCTGGGACAGGGGGGAGGGGGCTTTCTTT.

The rearrangement links TRBV29-1 to TRBJ1-2, with 10 bases identical to TRBD1. Germline CDR1 and CDR2: SQVTM and ANQGSEA. The trim removed 0 bases at V and 6 bases at J, leaving 7 bases unmatched. The CDR3 has 15 residues. CDR3 residues: CSVEEGRQGANGYTF. The CDR3 DNA reads as TGCAGCGTTGAAGAGGGGAGACAGGGGGCAAATGGCTACACCTTC.

The CDR3 sequence: CASTSGQGYEQYF. The CDR3 nucleotides read TGCGCCAGCACCTCGGGACAGGGCTACGAGCAGTACTTC. The rearrangement uses TRBV5-1 and TRBJ2-7; TRBD1 agrees at 9 bases. CDR1 is SGHRS, CDR2 YFSETQ, per germline. V was pared by 6 bases and J by 3 bases, with 4 bases of the junction left unmatched. The CDR3 is 13 amino acids.

In its sample, this clone was seen once. The V and J genes are TRBV9 and TRBJ1-6; D perhaps matches TRBD1 (5 bases). The germline gives CDR1 SGDLS, CDR2 YYNGEE. Trimming removed 0 bases from V and 7 bases from J, with 11 bases in between. This CDR3 contains 15 residues. The CDR3 protein is CASSVAAGQNSPLHF. CDR3 bases: TGTGCCAGCAGCGTAGCGGCAGGGCAAAATTCACCCCTCCACTTT.

V and J are TRBV5-6 and TRBJ1-3; 9 bases are a match to TRBD1. The ends lost 3 bases at V and 0 bases at J; junction bases unmatched: 13. Germline lookup yields CDR1 SGHDT and CDR2 YYEEEE. This CDR3 has 19 amino acids. DNA of the CDR3: TGTGCCAGCAGCTCGACCGGGACAGGGTGGGACTACTCTGGAAACACCATATATTTT. Translated: CASSSTGTGWDYSGNTIYF. Supplemented by reference TRBV5-6 and TRBJ1-3, the full variable domain reads DAGVTQSPTHLIKTRGQQVTLRCSPKSGHDTVSWYQQALGQGPQFIFQYYEEEERQRGNFPDRFSGHQFPNYSSELNVNALLLGDSALYLCASSSTGTGWDYSGNTIYFGEGSWLTVV.

CDR3 nucleotides: TGCGCCAGCAAAGGGGACACCGGGGAGCTGTTTTTT. Its protein is CASKGDTGELFF. The rearrangement joins TRBV10-1 to TRBJ2-2; tentatively, D is TRBD1 (5 bases). CDR3 length: 12 amino acids. Between the trimmed V and J ends, which lost 7 bases and 3 bases, there was a span of 6 bases. Germline V gives CDR1 WNHNN, CDR2 SYGVQD (reference sequence).

A single count supports this clone. The gene calls are TRBV2 and TRBJ1-2; 8 bases align to TRBD1. This CDR3 is 14 amino acids long. Trimming cost V 4 bases and J 7 bases; bases outside gene matches: 8. Germline CDR1 and CDR2: SNHLY and FYNNEI. The DNA of the CDR3 is TGTGCCAGCAGTGGGGAGGGCAGGGGGCTTGGCTACACCTTC. It encodes CASSGEGRGLGYTF.

V gene TRBV19 combines with J gene TRBJ2-3; D unresolved. With 3 bases removed from V and 2 bases from J, the gap between germline ends came to 15 bases. CDR3 length: 16 residues. CDR1 LNHDA and CDR2 SQIVND come from the germline V gene (reference sequence). CDR3 sequence reads: CASSMGRSSFTDTQYF. The CDR3 DNA follows: TGTGCCAGTAGTATGGGCCGGAGCAGCTTCACAGATACGCAGTATTTT. The complete variable domain, with remaining parts taken from reference TRBV19 and TRBJ2-3, reads DGGITQSPKYLFRKEGQNVTLSCEQNLNHDAMYWYRQDPGQGLRLIYYSQIVNDFQKGDIAEGYSVSREKKESFPLTVTSAQKNPTAFYLCASSMGRSSFTDTQYFGPGTRLTVL.

The rearrangement uses TRBV5-6 and TRBJ1-5; maybe TRBD1 (5 bases). This CDR3 spans 14 amino acids. The germline V and J ends were trimmed by 4 bases and 4 bases, with 12 bases remaining between them. CDR1 SGHDT and CDR2 YYEEEE come from the germline V gene. The CDR3 DNA follows: TGTGCCAGCAGCCCGGGGGGGTGGAATCAGCCCCAGCATTTT. This sequence encodes CASSPGGWNQPQHF.

The chain combines TRBV2 with TRBJ2-3; a possible D gene is TRBD1 (6 bases). The CDR3 runs to 15 residues. Trimming removed 5 bases from V and 0 bases from J, with 12 bases in between. Germline V gene sequence: CDR1 SNHLY, CDR2 FYNNEI. CDR3: CASSPQGISTDTQYF. CDR3 coding DNA: TGTGCCAGCAGTCCCCAGGGGATAAGCACAGATACGCAGTATTTT.

This sequence joins TRBV18 and TRBJ2-7; no reliable D call. V lost 6 bases and J 2 bases, leaving 8 bases between the germline ends. CDR3 size: 12 residues. Germline V gene lookup returns CDR1 KGHSH and CDR2 LQKENI. CDR3 sequence reads: CASSSGPYEQYF. The CDR3 DNA follows: TGTGCCAGCTCCTCCGGTCCCTACGAGCAGTACTTC. Combining the CDR3 with reference TRBV18 and TRBJ2-7 gives the whole variable domain NAGVMQNPRHLVRRRGQEARLRCSPMKGHSHVYWYRQLPEEGLKFMVYLQKENIIDESGMPKERFSAEFPKEGPSILRIQQVVRGDSAAYFCASSSGPYEQYFGPGTRLTVT.

This chain uses TRBV14 with TRBJ1-1; no clear D. CDR1 SGHDN and CDR2 FVKESK come from the germline V gene. The CDR3 consists of 14 residues. V lost 0 bases, J lost 9 bases, and 14 bases lay in between. The CDR3 sequence: CASSQDIWTDQAFF. The DNA of the CDR3 is TGTGCCAGCAGCCAAGATATCTGGACGGATCAAGCTTTCTTT.

The chain links TRBV7-7 to TRBJ2-5; TRBD1 matches at 9 bases. Losses at the gene ends were 5 bases for V and 4 bases for J; bases not matched to a gene: 8. CDR3 length: 15 residues. Germline lookup yields CDR1 SSHAT and CDR2 FNYEAQ (reference sequence). Written as DNA, the CDR3 is TGTGCCAGCAGCCCTACAGGGGGCAAGGGAGAGACCCAGTACTTC. It is translated as CASSPTGGKGETQYF.

The chain employs TRBV6-5 and TRBJ1-2, with TRBD1 identical over 7 bases. CDR3 length: 16 residues. CDR1 and CDR2 (germline): MNHEY, SVGAGI. With 4 bases clipped from V and 4 bases from J, the junction kept 12 bases outside the gene matches. The CDR3 DNA follows: TGTGCCAGCAGTTCAGCAGGACAGGATTTATCCTATGGCTACACCTTC. It is translated as CASSSAGQDLSYGYTF.

J is TRBJ2-1 and V is TRBV30, with 9 bases fitting TRBD2. Per the germline V gene, CDR1 is GTSNPN and CDR2 is SVGIG (reference sequence). This CDR3 has 14 amino acids. With V trimmed by 0 bases and J by 6 bases, 3 bases remained unmatched. CDR3 sequence: CAWSVGAGGNEQFF. The CDR3 DNA sequence: TGTGCCTGGAGTGTCGGAGCGGGGGGCAATGAGCAGTTCTTC.

The rearrangement uses TRBV10-3 and TRBJ2-7; D might be TRBD1 (5 bases). Trimming stripped 4 bases from V and 0 bases from J, with 10 bases between. Per germline, CDR1 ENHRY and CDR2 SYGVKD. CDR3 size: 14 residues. CDR3 region: CAISAGLSSYEQYF. In DNA, the CDR3 is TGTGCCATCAGTGCAGGGCTAAGCTCCTACGAGCAGTACTTC.

A few counts support this clone. The chain uses TRBV30 and TRBJ1-5; 7 bases align to TRBD1. Germline CDR1 reads GTSNPN; CDR2 reads SVGIG (reference sequence). Trimming removed 4 bases from V and 4 bases from J; junction bases left unmatched: 4. The CDR3 contains 13 residues. Written as DNA, the CDR3 is TGTGCCTGGAATCCGGGACAGAATCAGCCCCAGCATTTT. Amino acid sequence: CAWNPGQNQPQHF.

In DNA, the CDR3 is TGTGCCAGTAGCATAAACCGGGAAAACACCATATATTTT. It codes for CASSINRENTIYF. The gene calls are TRBV19 and TRBJ1-3, with D unresolved. CDR1 and CDR2 from the germline V gene are LNHDA and SQIVND (reference sequence). The CDR3 consists of 13 residues. V lost 6 bases and J lost 6, with 12 bases in between.